A selection of T cell receptor beta chains follows, all from one sample in a study of T cell changes during pregnancy in multiple sclerosis. Clones were sequenced by immunoSEQ multiplex PCR, and TCRdb holds only the in-frame ones, with some missing. Here the sample spans about 59,000 clones, around 94% being singletons. Sequences were derived from CD8+ T cells from peripheral blood mononuclear cells, sampled after pregnancy. These receptor sequences come from a female donor with multiple sclerosis, enrolled in a pregnancy study. CDR3s include the opening cysteine and the closing phenylalanine or tryptophan.

v_gene,j_gene,CDR3aa
TRBV4-1,TRBJ2-3,CASSHVVRLDTQYF
TRBV27,TRBJ1-1,CASSHTTGGFTEAFF
TRBV5-1,TRBJ2-7,CASSARQGLYEQYF
TRBV5-6,TRBJ2-1,CASSWTSGSSNEQFF
TRBV19,TRBJ1-2,CASGSGNYGYTF
TRBV19,TRBJ2-7,CASSMVGSSYEQYF
TRBV19,TRBJ1-1,CASSPWGQGAVNTEAFF
TRBV30,TRBJ2-2,CAWSWGLLNTGELFF
TRBV6-1,TRBJ2-5,CASSEGLRTGQETQYF
TRBV30,TRBJ2-7,CAWTKNMGQREQYF
TRBV4-2,TRBJ1-1,CASSQGSLGAFF
TRBV9,TRBJ1-1,CASSLQGMNTEAFF
TRBV2,TRBJ2-5,CASTTGTSGAKTQYF
TRBV5-1,TRBJ2-1,CASSGAGLHVVNEQFF
TRBV27,TRBJ1-3,CASSLGRIGNTIYF
TRBV27,TRBJ2-1,CASSGLAGANEQFF
TRBV29-1,TRBJ2-1,CSPTSSGEQFF
TRBV7-6,TRBJ1-2,CASSPRDGTETNYGYTF
TRBV5-6,TRBJ2-7,CASSSMTGTGPYEQYF
TRBV30,TRBJ1-2,CAWSPSQGYTF
TRBV28,TRBJ2-4,CASSSIRLASFTGAKNIQYF
TRBV7-8,TRBJ2-1,CASSLAYGVAGDPYNEQFF
TRBV27,TRBJ2-1,CASNQGANEQFF
TRBV19,TRBJ1-3,CASTDRASGNTIYF
TRBV29-1,TRBJ2-1,CSVGGGEYNEQFF
TRBV27,TRBJ2-7,CASSYAGSYEQYF
TRBV7-9,TRBJ2-3,CASSLTKRDTQYF
TRBV7-8,TRBJ2-1,CASSSGTSAYNEQFF
TRBV19,TRBJ2-2,CASSIVTSTGELFF
TRBV5-1,TRBJ2-1,CASGRQDNNEQFF
TRBV28,TRBJ1-1,CASSLVGGAHTEAFF
TRBV5-6,TRBJ2-7,CASSGGGSYEQYF
TRBV11-2,TRBJ1-3,CASSLLDSGNTIYF
TRBV13,TRBJ1-4,CASSTITGGGEKLFF
TRBV29-1,TRBJ1-3,CSVEDRGGRGPGNTIYF
TRBV4-1,TRBJ2-7,CASSARASGIGEQYF
TRBV30,TRBJ2-7,CAWSVLQPGQGFHEQYF
TRBV7-9,TRBJ2-3,CASSAGKTTDTQYF
TRBV19,TRBJ2-1,CASSTGRQGWNEQFF
TRBV13,TRBJ2-7,CASSLASGLLSYEQYF
TRBV7-9,TRBJ2-1,CASSQTSIPSSYNEQFF
TRBV29-1,TRBJ2-7,CSVLVREESSGRIYEQYF
TRBV30,TRBJ2-1,CAWSVSGWWRFF
TRBV27,TRBJ2-7,CASSLSRGSYEQYF
TRBV11-2,TRBJ1-1,CASSSYRERNTEAFF
TRBV5-1,TRBJ1-2,CASSPGTDDNYGYTF
TRBV5-6,TRBJ2-2,CASSPRGAGELFF
TRBV28,TRBJ2-7,CASSLRGVNEQYF
TRBV7-2,TRBJ2-7,CASSLESSDSYEQYF
TRBV5-4,TRBJ2-6,CASTLSGANVLTF
TRBV27,TRBJ2-1,CASSPTRGRPIF
TRBV9,TRBJ2-7,CASSVATSGSVREQYF
TRBV10-2,TRBJ1-1,CASSERQVIREAFF
TRBV28,TRBJ1-1,CASRDSGEAFF